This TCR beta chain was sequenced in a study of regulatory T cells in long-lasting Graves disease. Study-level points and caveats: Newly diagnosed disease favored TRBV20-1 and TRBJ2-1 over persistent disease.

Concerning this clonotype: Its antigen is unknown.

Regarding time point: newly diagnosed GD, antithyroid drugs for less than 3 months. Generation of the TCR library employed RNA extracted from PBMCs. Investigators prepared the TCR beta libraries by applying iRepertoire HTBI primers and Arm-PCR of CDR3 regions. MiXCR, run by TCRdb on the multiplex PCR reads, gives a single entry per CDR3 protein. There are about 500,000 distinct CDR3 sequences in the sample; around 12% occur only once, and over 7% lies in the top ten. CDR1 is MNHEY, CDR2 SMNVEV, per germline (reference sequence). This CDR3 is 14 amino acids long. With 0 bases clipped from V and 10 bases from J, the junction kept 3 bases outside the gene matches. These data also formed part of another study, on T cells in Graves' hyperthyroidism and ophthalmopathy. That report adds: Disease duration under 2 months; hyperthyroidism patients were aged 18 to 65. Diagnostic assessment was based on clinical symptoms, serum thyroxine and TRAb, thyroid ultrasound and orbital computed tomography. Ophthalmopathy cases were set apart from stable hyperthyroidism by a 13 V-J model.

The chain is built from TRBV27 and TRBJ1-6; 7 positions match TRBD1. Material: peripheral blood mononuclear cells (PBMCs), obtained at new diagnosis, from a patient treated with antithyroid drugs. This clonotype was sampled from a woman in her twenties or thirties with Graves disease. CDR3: CASSLSYRGSPLHF. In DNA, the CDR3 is TGTGCCAGCAGTTTATCTTACAGGGGATCACCCCTCCACTTT.